What follows are 26 T cell receptor beta chains derived from one specimen sequenced in a study of early T cells in non-severe SARS-CoV-2 infection. Via MiXCR, TCRdb re-called the 5' RACE reads, giving one row per CDR3 protein. This sample has approximately 22,000 distinct CDR3 sequences, with 5.7% found just once. This specimen consisted of whole blood, obtained at baseline. The receptors originated from an adult who was a healthcare worker with PCR-confirmed SARS-CoV-2 infection or an uninfected control (not recorded which).

There are a few counts of this clonotype. This chain links TRBV2 with TRBJ2-7, with D unclear. The CDR3 runs 12 residues. Trimming stripped 4 bases from V and 2 bases from J, with 6 bases between. Germline loops: CDR1 SNHLY, CDR2 FYNNEI. The CDR3 region has the DNA TGTGCCAGCAGTGGGGAAACCTACGAGCAGTACTTC. It yields the protein CASSGETYEQYF.

V and J are TRBV20-1 and TRBJ2-3, with no clear D. Germline-derived CDR1 and CDR2 are DFQATT and SNEGSKA (reference sequence). Deletions cut 0 bases from V and 0 bases from J, with 10 bases between. The CDR3 loop spans 15 amino acids. The CDR3 is CSARDIRSSTDTQYF. The CDR3 region has the DNA TGCAGTGCTAGAGATATACGGAGTAGCACAGATACGCAGTATTTT.

The V gene is TRBV7-6, the J gene TRBJ2-1; D not certain. The germline gives CDR1 SGHVS, CDR2 FNYEAQ. Trimming removed 2 bases at V and 9 bases at J, with 8 bases between. This CDR3 has 12 amino acids. The DNA of the CDR3 is TGTGCCAGCAGCTTAAGAGATCTTGAGCAGTTCTTC. Its protein is CASSLRDLEQFF.

A few counts support this clonotype. This sequence joins TRBV7-6 and TRBJ2-1; 7 bases map to TRBD2. This CDR3 has 13 residues. Germline V gene data show CDR1 as SGHVS and CDR2 as FNYEAQ. The V segment lost 5 bases and the J segment 10 bases; nucleotides outside the gene matches: 8. The CDR3 region has the DNA TGTGCCAGCAGCCGCTGGGGGGGAGTCGAGCAGTTCTTC. It is translated as CASSRWGGVEQFF.

The chain carries TRBV11-2 and TRBJ2-2; unclear D gene. The length of the CDR3 is 13 residues. V lost 1 base and J 6 bases, leaving 6 bases between the germline ends. The germline gives CDR1 SGHAT, CDR2 FQNNGV. The CDR3 protein is CASSLALAGELFF. The CDR3 DNA reads as TGTGCCAGCAGCTTAGCCCTAGCCGGGGAGCTGTTTTTT.

This clonotype showed up many times. The chain uses TRBV7-6 and TRBJ2-7; a possible D gene is TRBD2 (7 bases). The V and J ends lost 4 bases and 4 bases respectively, with 14 bases between them. CDR1 SGHVS and CDR2 FNYEAQ come from the germline V gene. The CDR3 runs to 14 residues. The CDR3 is CASSSHEGGYEQYF. The CDR3 DNA follows: TGTGCCAGCAGCTCCCACGAGGGGGGGTACGAGCAGTACTTC. Filled out from reference TRBV7-6 and TRBJ2-7, the complete variable domain reads GAGVSQSPRYKVTKRGQDVALRCDPISGHVSLYWYRQALGQGPEFLTYFNYEAQQDKSGLPNDRFSAERPEGSISTLTIQRTEQRDSAMYRCASSSHEGGYEQYFGPGTRLTVT.

This clonotype was recorded many times. CDR3 sequence (DNA): TGTGCAGCGGGCGGCACAGATACGCAGTATTTT. Protein product: CAAGGTDTQYF. This chain links TRBV7-9 with TRBJ2-3; D is possibly TRBD2 (6 bases). The CDR3 totals 11 residues. CDR1 is SEHNR and CDR2 is FQNEAQ in the germline V gene (reference sequence).

Many counts were recorded for this clonotype. The J gene is TRBJ2-1, the V gene TRBV9; perhaps D is TRBD1 or TRBD2 (5 bases each). This CDR3 has 16 amino acids. Per germline, CDR1 SGDLS and CDR2 YYNGEE. Trimming took off 3 bases at V and 0 bases at J, with 13 bases between the two ends. In DNA, the CDR3 is TGTGCCAGCAGCGGTGAACCAGGGAGCTCCTACAATGAGCAGTTCTTC. This sequence encodes CASSGEPGSSYNEQFF.

This clonotype was seen many times. The chain employs TRBV2 and TRBJ2-3; D gene ambiguous. Trimming left V 4 bases short and J 6 bases short, with 5 bases between. The CDR3 covers 11 residues. Germline CDR1 and CDR2: SNHLY and FYNNEI. CDR3 protein: CASSGWDTQYF. The CDR3 DNA reads TGTGCCAGCAGTGGATGGGATACGCAGTATTTT.

The chain carries TRBV20-1 and TRBJ2-5; D may be TRBD2 (6 bases). Trimming took 7 bases from V and 1 from J, leaving 19 bases between them. CDR3 length: 15 amino acids. Germline V gene lookup returns CDR1 DFQATT and CDR2 SNEGSKA (reference sequence). The CDR3 region has the DNA TGCAGTGTGATACGGGACTCCGTGTCCCAAGAGACCCAGTACTTC. It translates to CSVIRDSVSQETQYF.

This clonotype showed up just a few times. The gene calls are TRBV14 and TRBJ2-7; possibly TRBD2 for D (6 bases). Germline V gene data show CDR1 as SGHDN and CDR2 as FVKESK. V was cut by 3 bases and J by 3 bases, with 21 bases left in between. This CDR3 spans 17 amino acids. The CDR3 loop reads CASSHIGPGLASYEQYF. CDR3 nucleotides: TGTGCCAGCAGCCACATAGGTCCCGGGCTAGCGAGCTACGAGCAGTACTTC.

This clonotype was seen a few times. The V and J genes are TRBV20-1 and TRBJ2-7, with D uncertain. Germline V gives CDR1 DFQATT, CDR2 SNEGSKA (reference sequence). Trimming cost V 5 bases and J 0 bases, with 14 bases left between them. CDR3 length: 14 amino acids. CDR3 nucleotides: TGCAGTGCTCCCTCCGTACATAGCTCCTACGAGCAGTACTTC. Amino acids: CSAPSVHSSYEQYF.

This sequence joins TRBV5-6 and TRBJ1-5; a weak D match, TRBD1 (5 bases). The V gene's germline CDR1 is SGHDT and CDR2 YYEEEE. The V and J ends lost 1 base and 4 bases respectively, with 18 bases between them. CDR3 length: 17 residues. As DNA, the CDR3 is TGTGCCAGCAGCTTGTATGGGACGGGACTCACGAATCAGCCCCAGCATTTT. This codes for CASSLYGTGLTNQPQHF.

V and J are TRBV7-8 and TRBJ2-4; 7 positions match TRBD1. The germline V gene encodes CDR1 SGHVS and CDR2 FQNEAQ. The ends lost 0 bases at V and 5 bases at J; junction bases unmatched: 1. CDR3 length: 14 amino acids. In DNA form, the CDR3 reads TGTGCCAGCAGCTTAGCTGGGACAGAAAACATTCAGTACTTC. This gives the protein CASSLAGTENIQYF.

There are many counts of this clonotype. The chain joins TRBV11-2 to TRBJ2-5, with D hard to call. The CDR3 spans 11 residues. The germline V gene encodes CDR1 SGHAT and CDR2 FQNNGV. Between the trimmed V and J ends, which lost 6 bases and 2 bases, there was a span of 4 bases. The CDR3 bases are TGTGCCAGCAGGGGGCAAGAGACCCAGTACTTC. Its protein product is CASRGQETQYF.

This clonotype was seen many times. The CDR3 region has the DNA TGTGCCAGCAGCTTAGACCGGACAGGAAAAACTGAAGCTTTCTTT. It translates to CASSLDRTGKTEAFF. The chain employs TRBV7-9 and TRBJ1-1; 7 nucleotides line up with TRBD1. This CDR3 is 15 amino acids long. Trimming took 1 base from V and 5 from J; bases not matched to a gene: 7. Per the germline V gene, CDR1 is SEHNR and CDR2 is FQNEAQ (reference sequence).

The chain has TRBV19 and TRBJ2-7, with TRBD1 as a possible D gene (6 bases). V shed 8 bases and J shed 2 bases, with 16 bases lying between them. This CDR3 region has 14 residues. The germline V gene has CDR1 LNHDA and CDR2 SQIVND (reference sequence). This CDR3 reads CASRQVGTTYEQYF. The DNA of the CDR3 is TGTGCCAGTCGACAGGTAGGAACGACCTACGAGCAGTACTTC. The full variable domain, in which reference TRBV19 and TRBJ2-7 provide the parts outside the CDR3, is DGGITQSPKYLFRKEGQNVTLSCEQNLNHDAMYWYRQDPGQGLRLIYYSQIVNDFQKGDIAEGYSVSREKKESFPLTVTSAQKNPTAFYLCASRQVGTTYEQYFGPGTRLTVT.

This clonotype was picked up a small number of times. CDR3 nucleotides: TGTGCCAGCAGCTTGGCGGGGTTAAGCACAGATACGCAGTATTTT. Amino acid sequence: CASSLAGLSTDTQYF. This sequence joins TRBV5-6 and TRBJ2-3, with D possibly matching TRBD2 (5 bases). The CDR3 length is 15 residues. Germline V CDR1 and CDR2: SGHDT, YYEEEE. V was shortened by 0 bases and J by 0 bases, with 8 bases between the two germline ends.

This clonotype was seen ten or more times. This chain joins TRBV29-1 and TRBJ2-4, with D tentatively TRBD2 (6 bases). Trimming pared 4 bases from V and 10 bases from J, leaving 11 bases between. This CDR3 contains 11 residues. CDR1 SQVTM and CDR2 ANQGSEA come from the germline V gene. In DNA form, the CDR3 reads TGCAGCGTTGTTGGGGGGTTGATTCAGTACTTC. Amino acids: CSVVGGLIQYF.

The chain has TRBV18 and TRBJ2-1; TRBD2 aligns across 7 bases. CDR3 length equals 17 residues. Germline V CDR1 and CDR2: KGHSH, LQKENI. Unmatched junction bases numbered 7, after V lost 1 base and J lost 1 base. The CDR3 DNA follows: TGTGCCAGCTCACCACAGGCTAGCGGACCTTCCTACAATGAGCAGTTCTTC. It translates to CASSPQASGPSYNEQFF.

Only a few counts were recorded for this clonotype. V usage is TRBV9 and J usage is TRBJ2-3, with TRBD1 as a possible D gene (5 bases). CDR3 size: 13 residues. Germline V gene sequence: CDR1 SGDLS, CDR2 YYNGEE. The V end was cut by 4 bases, the J end by 6 bases, with 12 bases between. CDR3 protein: CASSLDWGDTQYF. In DNA, the CDR3 is TGTGCCAGCAGCCTTGACTGGGGCGATACGCAGTATTTT.

The rearrangement joins TRBV11-3 to TRBJ2-1; possible D gene TRBD1, 5 bases. CDR1 SGHNT and CDR2 YENEEA come from the germline V gene. V was clipped by 5 bases and J by 5 bases, with 16 bases between them. The CDR3 totals 15 residues. The CDR3 is CASSPRTTGNNEQFF. The CDR3 region has the DNA TGTGCCAGCAGCCCGAGGACAACGGGCAACAATGAGCAGTTCTTC.

In its sample, this clonotype was seen many times. The J gene is TRBJ2-4, the V gene TRBV9, with 8 bases matching TRBD1. This CDR3 comprises 20 residues. V trimming: 0 bases; J trimming: 1 base; junction bases outside the gene matches: 15. CDR1 and CDR2 (germline): SGDLS, YYNGEE. The CDR3 sequence is CASSVGPGQALGGAKNIQYF. The CDR3 DNA reads TGTGCCAGCAGCGTAGGACCGGGACAGGCCCTCGGCGGGGCCAAAAACATTCAGTACTTC. The full variable domain, with the rest looked up from reference TRBV9 and TRBJ2-4, is DSGVTQTPKHLITATGQRVTLRCSPRSGDLSVYWYQQSLDQGLQFLIQYYNGEERAKGNILERFSAQQFPDLHSELNLSSLELGDSALYFCASSVGPGQALGGAKNIQYFGAGTRLSVL.

This clonotype has ten or more counts. The chain has TRBV10-1 and TRBJ2-3; D ambiguous. The CDR3 has 13 residues. V shed 3 bases and J shed 5 bases, with 9 bases lying between them. CDR1 and CDR2 (germline): WNHNN, SYGVQD (reference sequence). CDR3 bases: TGCGCCAGCAGTGAATTCGGAGAAGATACGCAGTATTTT. Translation gives CASSEFGEDTQYF.

The chain is built from TRBV7-3 and TRBJ2-2; D not resolved. V lost 2 bases and J 2 bases, leaving 12 bases between the germline ends. The CDR3 totals 16 residues. Germline CDR1 is SGHTA and CDR2 is FQGTGA. CDR3 sequence: CASSLFSPINTGELFF. The CDR3 DNA reads as TGTGCCAGCAGCTTATTCAGTCCCATAAACACCGGGGAGCTGTTTTTT.

V and J are TRBV5-5 and TRBJ2-7; D might be TRBD1 or TRBD2, each matching 5 bases. The CDR3 sequence is 15 residues long. Germline CDR1 is SGHKS and CDR2 is YYEKEE (reference sequence). Trimming cost V 2 bases and J 0 bases, with 12 bases left between them. The DNA of the CDR3 is TGTGCCAGCAGCTTCTTACCTGGGGGCTCCTACGAGCAGTACTTC. This sequence encodes CASSFLPGGSYEQYF.